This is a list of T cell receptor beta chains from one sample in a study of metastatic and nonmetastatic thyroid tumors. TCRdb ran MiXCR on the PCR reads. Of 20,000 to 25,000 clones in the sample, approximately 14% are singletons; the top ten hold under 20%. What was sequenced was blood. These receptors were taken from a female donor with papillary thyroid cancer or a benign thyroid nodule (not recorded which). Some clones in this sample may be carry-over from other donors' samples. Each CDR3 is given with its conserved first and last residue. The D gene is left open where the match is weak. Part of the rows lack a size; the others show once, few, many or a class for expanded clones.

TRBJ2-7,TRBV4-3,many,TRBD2,TGCGCCAGCAGCATCTCTAGCGGGAGCTACGAGCAGTACTTC,CASSISSGSYEQYF
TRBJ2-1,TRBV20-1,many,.,TGCAGTGCCCAGCCCCTAGCGAATGAGCAGTTCTTC,CSAQPLANEQFF
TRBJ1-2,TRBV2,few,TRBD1,TGTGCCAGCAGTGCTTCAGGGGGCACCTATGGCTACACCTTC,CASSASGGTYGYTF
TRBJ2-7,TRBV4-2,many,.,TGTGCCAGCAGCCAAGATGGAGGCGGCTACGAGCAGTACTTC,CASSQDGGGYEQYF
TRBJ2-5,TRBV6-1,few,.,TGTGCCAGCGGATCCAGGGGGGAGACCAAGTACTTC,CASGSRGETKYF
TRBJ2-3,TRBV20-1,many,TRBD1,TGCAGTGCTCCGAGGACAGGGACAGATACGCAGTATTTT,CSAPRTGTDTQYF
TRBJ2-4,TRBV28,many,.,TGTGCCAGCAGTCTCCCAAGAGGCAAAAACATTCAGTACTTC,CASSLPRGKNIQYF
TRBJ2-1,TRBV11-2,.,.,TGTGCCAGCAGCTCCCTCTCCGGGACAAGCTCCTACAATGAGCAGTTCTTC,CASSSLSGTSSYNEQFF
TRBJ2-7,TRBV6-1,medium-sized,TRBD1,TGTGATCTGACAGGGGCGTACGAGCAGTACTTC,CDLTGAYEQYF
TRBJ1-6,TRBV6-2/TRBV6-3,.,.,TGTGCCAGCAGTTACTCGCCCCTGGTAGGGTTCGGTATGGGGTATAATTCACCCCTCCACTTT,CASSYSPLVGFGMGYNSPLHF
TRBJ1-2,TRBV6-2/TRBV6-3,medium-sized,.,TGTGCCAGCACCAATAATTACAGGGAAGGTGGCTACACCTTC,CASTNNYREGGYTF
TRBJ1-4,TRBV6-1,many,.,TGTGCCAGCAGTGTAAACAGGGCAGAAAAACTGTTTTTT,CASSVNRAEKLFF
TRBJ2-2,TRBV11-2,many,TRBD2,TGTGCCAGCAGTTCCATAGCGGGAGGGCCGGGCACCGGGGAGCTGTTTTTT,CASSSIAGGPGTGELFF
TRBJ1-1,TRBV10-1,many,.,TGCGCCAGCAGTGAGTCGAACTCCTGGGACACTGAAGCTTTCTTT,CASSESNSWDTEAFF
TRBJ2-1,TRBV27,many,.,TGTGCCAGCAGTCCTCCGTTGGGGGCCGGTGAGCAGTTCTTC,CASSPPLGAGEQFF
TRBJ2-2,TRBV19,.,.,TGTGCCAGTAGCCCGAGCAGGGTAGTTAAGCTGTTTTTT,CASSPSRVVKLFF
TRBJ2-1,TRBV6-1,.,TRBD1,TGTGCCAGCTCCAAGTGGGACAGGGGTTACAATGAGCAGTTCTTC,CASSKWDRGYNEQFF